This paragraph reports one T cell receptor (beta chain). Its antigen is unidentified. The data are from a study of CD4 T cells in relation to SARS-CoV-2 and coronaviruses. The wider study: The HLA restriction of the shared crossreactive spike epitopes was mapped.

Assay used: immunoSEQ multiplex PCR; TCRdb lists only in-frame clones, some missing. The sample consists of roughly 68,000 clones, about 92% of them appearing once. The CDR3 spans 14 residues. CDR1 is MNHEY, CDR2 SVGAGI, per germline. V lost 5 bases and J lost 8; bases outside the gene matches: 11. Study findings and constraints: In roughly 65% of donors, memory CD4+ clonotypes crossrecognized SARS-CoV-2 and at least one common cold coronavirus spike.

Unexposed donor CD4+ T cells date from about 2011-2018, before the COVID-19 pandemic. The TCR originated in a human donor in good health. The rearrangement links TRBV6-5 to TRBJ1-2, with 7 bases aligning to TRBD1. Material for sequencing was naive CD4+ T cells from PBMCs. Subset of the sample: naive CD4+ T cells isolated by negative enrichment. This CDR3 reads CASSQGQWTSGYTF. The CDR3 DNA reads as TGTGCCAGCAGTCAGGGACAGTGGACGAGCGGCTACACCTTC.